The present entry profiles one T cell receptor (beta chain) with its context. This specimen belongs to a study of blood T cell repertoires in COVID-19. Produced via immunoSEQ multiplex PCR; TCRdb's table is partial and in-frame only. The table lists 140,000 to 150,000 clones, 87% of them singletons. Germline CDR1 SQVTM, CDR2 ANQGSEA. The V end was cut by 7 bases, the J end by 3 bases, with 28 bases between. The CDR3 extends over 17 amino acids. The chain links TRBV29-1 to TRBJ2-7, with D perhaps matching TRBD1 (6 bases). The sample was peripheral blood. The clonotype was recovered from a man at least 80 years old with acute or convalescent COVID-19. In DNA form, the CDR3 reads TGCAGCGCCCAGGACAGCCACTCACCGCGACCCAACTACGAGCAGTACTTC. Encoded protein: CSAQDSHSPRPNYEQYF.